The rows below give T cell receptor beta chains drawn from one sample of a study of blood T cells in healthy people across ages. From the 5' RACE reads, TCRdb called clonotypes with MiXCR, one entry per CDR3 protein. The sample records approximately 770,000 distinct CDR3 sequences, over 45% being singletons. The sequencing input was blood. Source of these receptors: a man aged 30 to 39 in good health. Both conserved end residues are part of each CDR3. The order of the fields is D gene, V gene, clone size, J gene, CDR3 length, CDR3 protein, CDR3 DNA. A D gene is named only where the DNA matches it firmly. Only some rows state a clone size, as once, few, many or a class for expanded clones.

>.|TRBV7-2|many|TRBJ2-5|12
CASSSRLETQYF
TGTGCCAGCAGCTCCCGGCTGGAGACCCAGTACTTC
>.|TRBV28|few|TRBJ2-3|15
CASSLLFPEGDTQYF
TGTGCCAGCAGTCTCTTATTCCCGGAGGGAGATACGCAGTATTTT
>TRBD1|TRBV10-3|few|TRBJ1-1|13
CAISGTGDTEAFF
TGTGCCATCAGCGGGACAGGGGACACTGAAGCTTTCTTT
>TRBD2|TRBV29-1|.|TRBJ2-5|15
CSVDGLAGGQETQYF
TGCAGCGTTGATGGACTAGCGGGAGGACAAGAGACCCAGTACTTC
>.|TRBV6-2/TRBV6-3|.|TRBJ2-5|12
CASRPNSETQYF
TGTGCCAGCAGGCCGAATTCAGAGACCCAGTACTTC
>.|TRBV3-1|.|TRBJ2-7|14
CASSQGASNYEQYF
TGTGCCAGCAGCCAAGGGGCCTCAAACTACGAGCAGTACTTC
>.|TRBV2|.|TRBJ2-1|17
CASSEAGSAVSYNEQFF
TGTGCCAGCAGTGAAGCGGGGTCAGCCGTCTCCTACAATGAGCAGTTCTTC
>.|TRBV7-2|few|TRBJ2-5|15
CASSLAPGAQETQYF
TGTGCCAGCAGCTTAGCACCGGGGGCGCAAGAGACCCAGTACTTC
>TRBD1|TRBV4-2|.|TRBJ2-1|15
CASSQGTGGLVEQFF
TGTGCCAGCAGCCAAGGGACAGGGGGCCTCGTTGAGCAGTTCTTC
>.|TRBV7-2|.|TRBJ2-5|15
CASSLAGHQGETQYF
TGTGCCAGCAGCTTAGCGGGCCACCAGGGGGAGACCCAGTACTTC
>.|TRBV29-1|.|TRBJ1-2|11
CSVDGPAGYTF
TGCAGCGTTGATGGCCCCGCCGGCTACACCTTC
>.|TRBV9|.|TRBJ2-7|13
CASSVAPNNEQYF
TGTGCCAGCAGCGTAGCACCAAACAATGAGCAGTACTTC
>.|TRBV7-6|.|TRBJ2-5|17
CASSLGLGLTYQETQYF
TGTGCCAGCAGCTTAGGTCTGGGACTGACGTACCAAGAGACCCAGTACTTC
>.|TRBV7-2|.|TRBJ2-1|14
CASSWGRSAGGQFF
TGTGCCAGCAGCTGGGGGAGATCGGCGGGTGGGCAGTTCTTC
>.|TRBV20-1|.|TRBJ2-3|14
CSAPHPGAQDTQYF
TGCAGTGCCCCCCACCCCGGAGCTCAAGATACGCAGTATTTT
>.|TRBV7-9|.|TRBJ2-5|14
CASSLQDSGETQYF
TGTGCCAGCAGCTTACAGGACAGCGGAGAGACCCAGTACTTC
>TRBD1|TRBV28|.|TRBJ2-7|14
CASNTGAGLYEQYF
TGTGCCAGCAATACAGGGGCCGGCCTCTACGAGCAGTACTTC